This record covers a single TCR beta chain. The CDR3 is 12 amino acids. The V gene lost 7 bases and the J gene lost 7 bases, with 11 bases spanning the gap. Germline V gives CDR1 LNHDA, CDR2 SQIVND (reference sequence). This entry comes from a study of blood T cell repertoires in COVID-19. Study in general: Sources were T cells, B-cell-depleted T cells, or PBMCs; the material itself was cDNA or gDNA.

Generated by immunoSEQ multiplex PCR, the TCRdb table keeps only in-frame clones and is missing some. Of about 200,000 clones detected, roughly 83% appear once; the ten largest clones hold about 6%. Recruits, aged roughly 18 to 95 years, lived in around 24 US areas. The sequenced material came from PBMCs or T cells enriched from blood (not recorded which). This chain links TRBV19 with TRBJ2-4; D might be TRBD2 (5 bases). The sequence derives from a man in his forties with acute COVID-19. In nucleotides, the CDR3 is TGTGCCAGTATGGAGGATCGGAACATTCAGTACTTC. Its protein is CASMEDRNIQYF.